This T cell receptor (beta chain) comes out of a study of response to subunit inactivated influenza vaccine. Study-wide results and caveats: There was a suggestion from the authors that each seasonal influenza vaccination recruits few new T cells.

The CDR3 has 13 amino acids. Germline V lookup: CDR1 SGHTA, CDR2 FQGNSA. V was cut by 2 bases and J by 4 bases, with 5 bases left in between. MiXCR, applied by TCRdb to the RT-PCR reads, yields one record per CDR3 protein. The table has more than 200,000 distinct CDR3 sequences, 12% seen once. Ten or more counts support this clonotype. Its matching antigen is unknown. This sequence originates from a man between 45 and 60 years old who received an inactivated influenza vaccine. The chain combines TRBV7-2 with TRBJ1-4; D not certain. Sequenced here: non-naive T cells sorted from PBMCs, sampled 14 to 15 days before vaccination. CDR3 nucleotides: TGTGCCAGCAGCTTATGGGGTAATGAAAAACTGTTTTTT. It is translated as CASSLWGNEKLFF.